This T cell receptor (beta chain) was captured by sequencing in a study of T-cell memory formation after mild COVID-19. Study results and caveats: In second-wave clones peaking day 37, SARS-CoV-2 specificity remained unconfirmed.

This clonotype has just a few counts. Its specificity is unknown. Constant-segment primers were used for 5'RACE, and the resulting TCR alpha and TCR beta cDNA libraries carried sample barcodes and UMIs. TCRdb itself ran the 5' RACE reads through MiXCR, one entry per CDR3 protein. This table holds approximately 250,000 distinct CDR3 sequences, 15% found once. Sequencing was done on a sample of PBMCs or a T cell subset sorted from them (not recorded which). The sequence derives from an adult woman who had mild COVID-19 (a few samples of this study predate the infection). Cell type and time point are not known.

The CDR3 nucleotides are TGTGCCAGCAGGGTCTACCCCTCCTACAATGAGCAGTTCTTC. This encodes CASRVYPSYNEQFF. The chain uses TRBV7-2 and TRBJ2-1; D is unresolved. Trimming removed 6 bases from V and 0 bases from J, with 9 bases in between. CDR3 length: 14 amino acids. Germline loops: CDR1 SGHTA, CDR2 FQGNSA.